The next 25 T cell receptor beta chains were all read from a single sample in a study of beta chain features in type 1 diabetes. Study-level findings and limits: TCRB CDR3s from Type 1 diabetes patients were moderately but significantly shorter in all four CD4+ subsets.

The antigens these receptors bind are not known. The authors reverse transcribed all of the isolated RNA, so sequencing captured expressed TCRB transcripts. Measured with immunoSEQ multiplex PCR; TCRdb has only the in-frame clones, and not every one. The data show 15,000 or so clones, with roughly 72% seen just once and about 0.79% held by the top ten. Sequencing input: stem cell memory CD4+ T cells from blood. Receptors originate from a man aged 25 to 45 with type 1 diabetes.

The chain employs TRBV18 and TRBJ2-1; no firm D call. The V gene lost 6 bases and the J gene lost 5 bases, with 11 bases spanning the gap. Per germline, CDR1 KGHSH and CDR2 LQKENI. The CDR3 has 13 residues. The chain's CDR3 is CASSPTTDNEQFF. Written as DNA, the CDR3 is TGTGCCAGCTCTCCCACTACCGACAATGAGCAGTTCTTC.

The CDR3 DNA sequence: TGCAGCGTGGGGCGGGAGGGATCCTCTGGAAACACCATATATTTT. It translates to CSVGREGSSGNTIYF. The rearrangement joins TRBV29-1 to TRBJ1-3; weak D call: TRBD1 (5 bases). Germline V gives CDR1 SQVTM, CDR2 ANQGSEA. The CDR3 is made up of 15 amino acids. V dropped 6 bases and J dropped 0 bases, with 15 bases sitting between them.

This sequence joins TRBV15 and TRBJ1-2; D is perhaps TRBD1 (6 bases). This CDR3 has 14 amino acids. Germline V gives CDR1 LNHNV, CDR2 YYDKDF (reference sequence). V lost 0 bases to trimming and J lost 4 bases, with 9 bases between them. The CDR3 region is CATSRETGGYGYTF. DNA for the CDR3: TGTGCCACCAGCAGAGAGACAGGAGGCTATGGCTACACCTTC.

CDR3: CASSYFGLTGELFF. The CDR3 DNA reads TGTGCCAGCAGTTACTTTGGGCTCACCGGGGAGCTGTTTTTT. V usage is TRBV6-5 and J usage is TRBJ2-2; D is unresolved. V shed 1 base and J shed 4 bases, with 7 bases lying between them. The germline V gene has CDR1 MNHEY and CDR2 SVGAGI. The CDR3 is 14 residues long.

The chain employs TRBV11-2 and TRBJ2-1; maybe TRBD2 (7 bases). V was clipped by 6 bases and J by 3 bases, with 21 bases between them. Germline V gene data show CDR1 as SGHAT and CDR2 as FQNNGV. There are 17 residues in the CDR3. The CDR3 region is CASRAWGGRVNYNEQFF. CDR3 coding DNA: TGTGCCAGCAGGGCCTGGGGGGGCAGGGTAAACTACAATGAGCAGTTCTTC.

This clone was seen only once. The chain is built from TRBV4-2 and TRBJ1-2; D possibly corresponds to TRBD1 (5 bases). The CDR3 runs to 16 residues. CDR1 LGHNA and CDR2 YNFKEQ come from the germline V gene. The V and J ends lost 1 base and 8 bases respectively, with 20 bases between them. The chain's CDR3 is CASSQGGAGMIEGYTF. The CDR3 nucleotides read TGTGCCAGCAGCCAAGGCGGGGCAGGGATGATTGAGGGCTACACCTTC.

The table lists this clone with a few counts. J is TRBJ2-7 and V is TRBV28, with TRBD1 matching 8 bases. Germline CDR1 reads MDHEN; CDR2 reads SYDVKM. The CDR3 consists of 13 residues. Unmatched junction bases numbered 6, after V lost 8 bases and J lost 3 bases. The DNA for the CDR3 is TGTGCCAGCGGAATGGACAGGGTCTACGAGCAGTACTTC. It encodes CASGMDRVYEQYF.

The genes are TRBV6-1 and TRBJ2-3, with 13 bases that match TRBD2. V lost 4 bases to trimming and J lost 4 bases; unmatched junction nucleotides: 5. The V gene's germline CDR1 is MNHNS and CDR2 SASEGT. This CDR3 comprises 16 residues. CDR3 in amino acids: CASSARTSGGPDTQYF. In DNA, the CDR3 is TGTGCCAGCAGTGCTCGGACTAGCGGGGGTCCAGATACGCAGTATTTT.

This clone was counted only a few times. This sequence joins TRBV7-3 and TRBJ2-3; 9 nucleotides align to TRBD2. V was pared by 1 base and J by 2 bases, with 1 base of the junction left unmatched. Germline values: CDR1 SGHTA, CDR2 FQGTGA. CDR3 length: 15 residues. The CDR3 sequence is CASSLSGGDTDTQYF. The CDR3 bases are TGTGCCAGCAGCTTAAGCGGGGGGGACACAGATACGCAGTATTTT.

In its sample, this clone was seen a few times. V is TRBV19 and J is TRBJ1-1; TRBD1 aligns across 11 bases. V was clipped by 7 bases and J by 8 bases; unmatched bases: 12. CDR1 is LNHDA, CDR2 SQIVND, per germline (reference sequence). The CDR3 is 15 amino acids. DNA of the CDR3: TGTGCCAGTACCATGGGGACAGGGGGGTTACGCGAAGCTTTCTTT. Its translation: CASTMGTGGLREAFF. Full variable domain (rest looked up from reference TRBV19 and TRBJ1-1): DGGITQSPKYLFRKEGQNVTLSCEQNLNHDAMYWYRQDPGQGLRLIYYSQIVNDFQKGDIAEGYSVSREKKESFPLTVTSAQKNPTAFYLCASTMGTGGLREAFFGQGTRLTVV.

This clone was recorded only once. The chain employs TRBV7-3 and TRBJ2-2; TRBD1 aligns across 8 bases. In germline, CDR1 is SGHTA, CDR2 FQGTGA. This CDR3 contains 14 residues. The V segment lost 3 bases and the J segment 7 bases; nucleotides outside the gene matches: 4. The CDR3 is CASSFDRGSGELFF. The CDR3 nucleotides read TGTGCCAGCAGCTTCGACAGGGGAAGCGGGGAGCTGTTTTTT.

The V gene is TRBV7-2, the J gene TRBJ2-3, with 7 bases matching TRBD1. The V and J ends lost 5 bases and 4 bases, in that order; junction bases with no gene match: 6. The length of the CDR3 is 14 residues. The V gene's germline CDR1 is SGHTA and CDR2 FQGNSA. The CDR3 DNA reads as TGTGCCAGCAGCCCGACAGGGAACCCAGATACGCAGTATTTT. It specifies CASSPTGNPDTQYF.

This clone has more than one count but fewer than ten. The chain has TRBV5-5 and TRBJ2-1; tentative D call: TRBD1 (6 bases). Germline V gene sequence: CDR1 SGHKS, CDR2 YYEKEE (reference sequence). The ends were cut back, 5 bases at V and 4 bases at J, with 16 bases in the middle. CDR3 length: 15 amino acids. This CDR3 reads CASRFHRETYNEQFF. As DNA, the CDR3 is TGTGCCAGCAGGTTCCACAGGGAGACTTACAATGAGCAGTTCTTC.

The CDR3 loop reads CASSRLVVQETQYF. The CDR3 nucleotides read TGTGCCAGCAGTAGACTAGTAGTCCAAGAGACCCAGTACTTC. The chain employs TRBV2 and TRBJ2-5, with D possibly being TRBD2 (6 bases). Trimming left V 5 bases short and J 1 base short, with 11 bases between. The germline CDR1 and CDR2 sequences are SNHLY and FYNNEI. The CDR3 length is 14 residues. The whole variable domain, filled in from reference TRBV2 and TRBJ2-5, reads EPEVTQTPSHQVTQMGQEVILRCVPISNHLYFYWYRQILGQKVEFLVSFYNNEISEKSEIFDDQFSVERPDGSNFTLKIRSTKLEDSAMYFCASSRLVVQETQYFGPGTRLLVL.

The chain carries TRBV7-3 and TRBJ2-3; 8 bases match TRBD2. The length of the CDR3 is 16 residues. J was trimmed by 1 base and V by 5 bases; bases with no gene match: 8. The V gene's germline CDR1 is SGHTA and CDR2 FQGTGA. CDR3 nucleotide sequence: TGTGCCAGCAGCCCCCGGTTTAGCGGGGGCACAGATACGCAGTATTTT. Encoded protein: CASSPRFSGGTDTQYF.

The CDR3 nucleotides read TGCAGCGTTGCAGACAGGGGTGGCACTGAAGCTTTCTTT. As protein: CSVADRGGTEAFF. This chain links TRBV29-1 with TRBJ1-1; 8 positions agree with TRBD1. Germline assignment: CDR1 SQVTM and CDR2 ANQGSEA. V shed 4 bases and J 4 bases; nucleotides not matched to a gene: 5. The length of the CDR3 is 13 residues. The full variable domain, with the rest looked up from reference TRBV29-1 and TRBJ1-1, is SAVISQKPSRDICQRGTSLTIQCQVDSQVTMMFWYRQQPGQSLTLIATANQGSEATYESGFVIDKFPISRPNLTFSTLTVSNMSPEDSSIYLCSVADRGGTEAFFGQGTRLTVV.

There are a few counts of this clone. The chain has TRBV18 and TRBJ2-2, with a tentative D call TRBD1 (6 bases). The CDR3 covers 15 residues. Trimming took 3 bases from V and 4 from J, leaving 12 bases between them. Germline CDR1 and CDR2: KGHSH and LQKENI. This chain's CDR3 is CASSPRGSRTGELFF. The DNA for the CDR3 is TGTGCCAGCTCACCGAGGGGGTCGCGCACCGGGGAGCTGTTTTTT.

The V and J genes are TRBV6-5 and TRBJ2-1; a possible D gene is TRBD1 (5 bases). Trimming took off 2 bases at V and 0 bases at J, with 11 bases between the two ends. The CDR3 loop spans 16 amino acids. Germline lookup yields CDR1 MNHEY and CDR2 SVGAGI. CDR3 protein: CASSYAGSSSYNEQFF. CDR3 DNA sequence: TGTGCCAGCAGTTACGCAGGGTCGAGCTCCTACAATGAGCAGTTCTTC.

This sequence joins TRBV19 and TRBJ1-1, with D possibly being TRBD1 (5 bases). The CDR3 covers 14 residues. Germline assignment: CDR1 LNHDA and CDR2 SQIVND (reference sequence). The ends were cut back, 5 bases at V and 3 bases at J, with 13 bases in the middle. CDR3 nucleotide sequence: TGTGCCAGTAGTGCCAGGGTTATCGACACTGAAGCTTTCTTT. Translated, it gives CASSARVIDTEAFF.

The chain has TRBV7-2 and TRBJ2-1, with a tentative D call TRBD2 (6 bases). Germline-derived CDR1 and CDR2 are SGHTA and FQGNSA. The CDR3 is 13 amino acids. Trimming took off 2 bases at V and 16 bases at J, with 18 bases between the two ends. The CDR3 is CASSLQAGSQKFF. CDR3 sequence (DNA): TGTGCCAGCAGCTTACAGGCGGGGAGCCAGAAATTCTTC.

This chain joins TRBV11-2 and TRBJ2-7, with D perhaps TRBD1 (6 bases). This CDR3 is built from 16 residues. V was pared by 3 bases and J by 1 base, with 16 bases between. From germline, CDR1 is SGHAT and CDR2 FQNNGV. Written as DNA, the CDR3 is TGTGCCAGCAGCTTGGAGTCCCAGGGGTGGTCCTACGAGCAGTACTTC. It yields the protein CASSLESQGWSYEQYF. Variable domain in full (rest from reference TRBV11-2 and TRBJ2-7): EAGVAQSPRYKIIEKRQSVAFWCNPISGHATLYWYQQILGQGPKLLIQFQNNGVVDDSQLPKDRFSAERLKGVDSTLKIQPAKLEDSAVYLCASSLESQGWSYEQYFGPGTRLTVT.

The genes are TRBV11-2 and TRBJ2-4; 9 nucleotides align to TRBD1. Germline V gene lookup returns CDR1 SGHAT and CDR2 FQNNGV. V was pared by 5 bases and J by 6 bases, with 8 bases of the junction left unmatched. The CDR3 sequence is 15 residues long. In DNA form, the CDR3 reads TGTGCCAGCAGCCCCGGGGGACAGGGAATAAACATTCAGTACTTC. This encodes CASSPGGQGINIQYF.

The genes are TRBV10-1 and TRBJ1-1; D ambiguous. Trimming cost V 2 bases and J 7 bases, with 11 bases left between them. The germline gives CDR1 WNHNN, CDR2 SYGVQD (reference sequence). The CDR3 has 13 amino acids. CDR3 protein: CASSEHQTGEAFF. The CDR3 DNA follows: TGCGCCAGCAGTGAGCATCAGACGGGTGAAGCTTTCTTT.

This chain joins TRBV2 and TRBJ2-5; D is unresolved. CDR1 and CDR2 (germline): SNHLY, FYNNEI. The V end lost 3 bases, the J end lost 9 bases, and 14 bases lay between the germline ends. This CDR3 is 13 amino acids long. CDR3 region: CASSDLSLRAQYF. The DNA for the CDR3 is TGTGCCAGCAGTGATCTCTCCCTCCGGGCCCAGTACTTC. The whole variable domain, filled in from reference TRBV2 and TRBJ2-5, reads EPEVTQTPSHQVTQMGQEVILRCVPISNHLYFYWYRQILGQKVEFLVSFYNNEISEKSEIFDDQFSVERPDGSNFTLKIRSTKLEDSAMYFCASSDLSLRAQYFGPGTRLLVL.

This CDR3 reads CASATSGASNQPQHF. CDR3 sequence (DNA): TGTGCCAGCGCTACCTCAGGGGCCAGCAATCAGCCCCAGCATTTT. The V gene is TRBV7-2, the J gene TRBJ1-5; D possibly corresponds to TRBD1 (6 bases). V lost 8 bases and J 1 base, leaving 15 bases between the germline ends. This CDR3 region has 15 residues. From germline, CDR1 is SGHTA and CDR2 FQGNSA.